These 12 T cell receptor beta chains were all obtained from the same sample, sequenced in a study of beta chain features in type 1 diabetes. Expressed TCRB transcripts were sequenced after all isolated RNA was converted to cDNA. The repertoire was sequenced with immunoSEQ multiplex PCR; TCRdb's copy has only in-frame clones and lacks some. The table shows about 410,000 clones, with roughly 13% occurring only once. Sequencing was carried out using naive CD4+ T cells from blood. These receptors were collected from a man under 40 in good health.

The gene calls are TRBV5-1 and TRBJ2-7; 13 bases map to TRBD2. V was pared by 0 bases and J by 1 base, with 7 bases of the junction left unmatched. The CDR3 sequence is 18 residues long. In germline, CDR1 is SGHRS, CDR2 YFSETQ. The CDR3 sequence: CASSLGTSGSALSYEQYV. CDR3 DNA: TGCGCCAGCAGCTTGGGGACTAGCGGGAGTGCCCTTTCCTACGAGCAGTACGTC.

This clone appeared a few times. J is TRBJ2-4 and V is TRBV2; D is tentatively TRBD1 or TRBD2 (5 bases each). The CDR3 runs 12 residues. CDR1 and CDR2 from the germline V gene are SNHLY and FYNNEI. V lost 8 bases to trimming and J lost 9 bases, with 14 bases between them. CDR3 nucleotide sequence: TGTGCCAGCGGGACGGGCCGCCCCATTCAGTACTTC. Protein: CASGTGRPIQYF.

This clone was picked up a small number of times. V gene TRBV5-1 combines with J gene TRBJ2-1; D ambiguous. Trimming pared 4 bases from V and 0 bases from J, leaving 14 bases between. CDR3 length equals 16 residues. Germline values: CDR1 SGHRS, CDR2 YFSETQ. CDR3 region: CASSGRGVSSYNEQFF. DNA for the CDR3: TGCGCCAGCAGCGGGCGAGGCGTTAGCTCCTACAATGAGCAGTTCTTC.

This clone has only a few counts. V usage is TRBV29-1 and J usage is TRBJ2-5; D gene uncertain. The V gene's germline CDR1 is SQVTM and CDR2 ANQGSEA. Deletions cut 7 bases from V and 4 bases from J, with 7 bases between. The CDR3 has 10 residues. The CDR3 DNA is TGCAGCGGTTCTATAGAGACCCAGTACTTC. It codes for CSGSIETQYF.

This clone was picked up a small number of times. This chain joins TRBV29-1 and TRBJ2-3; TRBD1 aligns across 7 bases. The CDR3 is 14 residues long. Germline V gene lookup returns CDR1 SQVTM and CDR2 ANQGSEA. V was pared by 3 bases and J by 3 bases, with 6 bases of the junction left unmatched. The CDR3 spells CSVDRDRATDTQYF. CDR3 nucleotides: TGCAGCGTTGACAGAGACAGGGCTACAGATACGCAGTATTTT.

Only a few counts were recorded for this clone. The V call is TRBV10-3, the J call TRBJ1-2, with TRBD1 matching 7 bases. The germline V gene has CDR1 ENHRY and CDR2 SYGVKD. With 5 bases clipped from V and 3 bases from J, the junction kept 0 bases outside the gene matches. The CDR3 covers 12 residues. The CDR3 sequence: CAISQGDYGYTF. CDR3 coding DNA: TGTGCCATCAGTCAGGGGGACTATGGCTACACCTTC.

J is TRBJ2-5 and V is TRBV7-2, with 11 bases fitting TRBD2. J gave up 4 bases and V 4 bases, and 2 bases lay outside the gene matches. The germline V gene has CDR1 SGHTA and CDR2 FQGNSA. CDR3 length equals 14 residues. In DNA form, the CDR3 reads TGTGCCAGCAGCTCGGGACTAGCGGCAGAGACCCAGTACTTC. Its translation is CASSSGLAAETQYF.

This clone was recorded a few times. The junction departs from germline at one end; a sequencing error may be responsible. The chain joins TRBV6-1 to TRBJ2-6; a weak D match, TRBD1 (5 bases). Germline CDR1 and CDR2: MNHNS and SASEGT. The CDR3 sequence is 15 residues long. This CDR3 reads CATNQVGPGSNVLTF. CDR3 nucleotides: TGTGCCACCAACCAAGTGGGGCCTGGGTCCAACGTCCTGACTTTC.

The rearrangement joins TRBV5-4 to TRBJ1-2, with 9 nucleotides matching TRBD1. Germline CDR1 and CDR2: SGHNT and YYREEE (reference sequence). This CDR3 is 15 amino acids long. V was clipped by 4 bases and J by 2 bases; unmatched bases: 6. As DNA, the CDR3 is TGTGCCAGCAGCCCCGCCGGGACAGGGAACTATGGCTACACCTTC. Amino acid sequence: CASSPAGTGNYGYTF.

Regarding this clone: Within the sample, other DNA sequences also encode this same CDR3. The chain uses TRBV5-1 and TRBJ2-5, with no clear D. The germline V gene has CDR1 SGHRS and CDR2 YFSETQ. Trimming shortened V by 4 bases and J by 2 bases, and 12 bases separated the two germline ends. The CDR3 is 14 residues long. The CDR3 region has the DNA TGCGCCAGCAGCCTCCTGGGCCCTCAAGAGACCCAGTACTTC. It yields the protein CASSLLGPQETQYF.

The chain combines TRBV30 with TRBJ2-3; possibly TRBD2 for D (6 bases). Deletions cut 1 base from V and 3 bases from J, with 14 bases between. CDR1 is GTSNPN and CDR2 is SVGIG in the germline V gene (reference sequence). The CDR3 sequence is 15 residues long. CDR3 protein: CAWSAWREGTDTQYF. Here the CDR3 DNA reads TGTGCCTGGAGTGCTTGGAGGGAAGGGACAGATACGCAGTATTTT.

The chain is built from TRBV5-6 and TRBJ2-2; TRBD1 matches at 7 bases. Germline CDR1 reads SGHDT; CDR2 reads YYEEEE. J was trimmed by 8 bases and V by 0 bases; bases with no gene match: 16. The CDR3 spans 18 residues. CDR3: CASSLVGQNDLTVGELFF. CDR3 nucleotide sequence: TGTGCCAGCAGCTTGGTGGGACAGAACGATCTCACCGTAGGGGAGCTGTTTTTT.